The entry below gives a single T cell receptor (beta chain) sequence along with its context. Its specificity is unknown. Specified time point: sample taken at primary tumor resection. This sample is drawn from a study of spatial heterogeneity in lung cancer. Notes on the study in general: Expanded intratumoral alpha and beta TCR counts tracked tumor mutation counts.

TCRdb itself ran the 5' RACE reads through MiXCR, one entry per CDR3 protein. The sample carries about 29,000 distinct CDR3 sequences, around 6.9% recorded once. Looked up from germline, CDR1 is SGHNT and CDR2 is YYREEE (reference sequence). V lost 6 bases and J 3 bases, leaving 18 bases between the germline ends. This CDR3 spans 15 amino acids. The starting material was lung tumor tissue, obtained at surgery. The chain uses TRBV5-4 and TRBJ1-1, with D perhaps matching TRBD1 (6 bases). This sequence originates from a male donor with early-stage non-small cell lung cancer. The CDR3, as DNA: TGTGCCAGCACCAAAGGAGGGGGACTGGACACTGAAGCTTTCTTT. Amino acid sequence: CASTKGGGLDTEAFF.